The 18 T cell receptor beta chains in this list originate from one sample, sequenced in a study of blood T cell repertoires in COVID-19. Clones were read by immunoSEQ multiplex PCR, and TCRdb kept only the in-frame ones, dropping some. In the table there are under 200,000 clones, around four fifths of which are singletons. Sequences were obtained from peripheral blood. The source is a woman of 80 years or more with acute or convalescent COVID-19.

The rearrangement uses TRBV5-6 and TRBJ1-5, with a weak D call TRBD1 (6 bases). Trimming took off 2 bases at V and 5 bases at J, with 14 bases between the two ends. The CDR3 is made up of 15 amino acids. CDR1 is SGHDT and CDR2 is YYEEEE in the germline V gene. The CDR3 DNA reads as TGTGCCAGCAGCTTATGGGACGGGGGGCATCAGCCCCAGCATTTT. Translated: CASSLWDGGHQPQHF.

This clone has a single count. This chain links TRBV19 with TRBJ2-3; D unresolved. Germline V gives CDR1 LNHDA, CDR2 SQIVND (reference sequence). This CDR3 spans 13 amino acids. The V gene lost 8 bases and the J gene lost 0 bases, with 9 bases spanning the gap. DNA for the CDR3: TGTGCCAGTGGAGACGCAAGCACAGATACGCAGTATTTT. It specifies CASGDASTDTQYF.

CDR3 nucleotide sequence: TGCGCCAGCAGCTTGGGGGACAGGGTTCACGAGCAGTACTTC. Translating gives CASSLGDRVHEQYF. This chain links TRBV5-1 with TRBJ2-7; 9 bases map to TRBD1. The germline CDR1 and CDR2 sequences are SGHRS and YFSETQ. The junction had 3 bases not matched to a gene; V was cut back by 0 bases and J by 5 bases. The CDR3 covers 14 residues.

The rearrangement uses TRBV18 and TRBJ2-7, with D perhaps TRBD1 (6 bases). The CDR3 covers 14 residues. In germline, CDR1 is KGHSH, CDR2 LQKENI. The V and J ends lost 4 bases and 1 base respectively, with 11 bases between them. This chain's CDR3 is CASSLRQESYEQYF. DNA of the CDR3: TGTGCCAGCTCACTCCGACAGGAATCCTACGAGCAGTACTTC.

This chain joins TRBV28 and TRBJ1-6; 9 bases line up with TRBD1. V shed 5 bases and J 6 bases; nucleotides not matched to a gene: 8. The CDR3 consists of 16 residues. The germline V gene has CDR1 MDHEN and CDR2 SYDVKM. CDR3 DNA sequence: TGTGCCAGCAGTACCTCCGGACAGGGGTTTAATTCACCCCTCCACTTT. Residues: CASSTSGQGFNSPLHF.

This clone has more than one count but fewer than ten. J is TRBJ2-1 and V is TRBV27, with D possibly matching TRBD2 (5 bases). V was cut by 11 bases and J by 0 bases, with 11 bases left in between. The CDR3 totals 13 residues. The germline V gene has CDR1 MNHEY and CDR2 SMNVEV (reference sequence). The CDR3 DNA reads TGTGCCTCGGGGTTAAGCTCCTACAATGAGCAGTTCTTC. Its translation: CASGLSSYNEQFF.

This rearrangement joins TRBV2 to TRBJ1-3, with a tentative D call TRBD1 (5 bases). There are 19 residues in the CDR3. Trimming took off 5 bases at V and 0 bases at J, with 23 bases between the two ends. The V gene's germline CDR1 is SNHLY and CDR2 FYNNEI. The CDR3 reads CASSSATLDRRGSGNTIYF. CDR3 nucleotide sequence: TGTGCCAGCAGTTCAGCCACCCTTGACAGAAGGGGCTCTGGAAACACCATATATTTT.

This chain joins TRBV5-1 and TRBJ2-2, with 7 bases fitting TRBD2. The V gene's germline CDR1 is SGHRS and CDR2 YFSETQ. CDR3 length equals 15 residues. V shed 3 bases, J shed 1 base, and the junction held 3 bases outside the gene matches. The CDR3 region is CASSSSGGNTGELFF. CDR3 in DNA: TGCGCCAGCAGCTCGTCGGGAGGGAACACCGGGGAGCTGTTTTTT.

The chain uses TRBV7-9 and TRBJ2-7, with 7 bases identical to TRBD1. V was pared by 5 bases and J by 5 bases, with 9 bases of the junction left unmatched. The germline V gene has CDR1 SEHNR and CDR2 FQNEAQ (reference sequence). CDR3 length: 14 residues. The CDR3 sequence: CASSPTGSTNEQYF. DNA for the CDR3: TGTGCCAGCAGCCCGACAGGGTCTACCAACGAGCAGTACTTC.

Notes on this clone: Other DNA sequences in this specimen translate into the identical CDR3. CDR3 region: CASSGTGRNSPLHF. DNA of the CDR3: TGTGCCAGCAGCGGGACAGGGCGTAATTCACCCCTCCACTTT. This chain links TRBV25-1 with TRBJ1-6; 9 bases map to TRBD1. J lost 6 bases, V lost 6 bases, and 3 bases had no gene match. The germline gives CDR1 MGHDK, CDR2 SYGVNS. The CDR3 sequence is 14 residues long.

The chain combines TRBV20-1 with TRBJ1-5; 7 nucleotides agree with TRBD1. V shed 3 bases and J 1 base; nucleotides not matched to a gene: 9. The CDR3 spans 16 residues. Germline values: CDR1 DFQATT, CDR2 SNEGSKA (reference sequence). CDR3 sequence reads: CSASTTDRESNQPQHF. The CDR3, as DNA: TGCAGTGCTAGTACCACCGACAGGGAGAGCAATCAGCCCCAGCATTTT.

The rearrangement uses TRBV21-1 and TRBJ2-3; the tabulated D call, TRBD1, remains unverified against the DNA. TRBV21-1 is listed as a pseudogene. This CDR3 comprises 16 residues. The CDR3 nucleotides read TGTGCCAGCAGGGACACTCCAGGGACAGGTTTGTATACGCAGTATTTT. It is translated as CASRDTPGTGLYTQYF.

The CDR3 region has the DNA TGTGCCAGCAGCTCAGACAGGGCGGACTACGAGCAGTACTTC. Translated: CASSSDRADYEQYF. J is TRBJ2-7 and V is TRBV5-4; 7 bases map to TRBD1. Losses at the gene ends were 3 bases for V and 3 bases for J; bases not matched to a gene: 6. This CDR3 has 14 residues. Germline V gene data show CDR1 as SGHNT and CDR2 as YYREEE (reference sequence). Looking up the rest from reference TRBV5-4 and TRBJ2-7 gives the full variable domain: ETGVTQSPTHLIKTRGQQVTLRCSSQSGHNTVSWYQQALGQGPQFIFQYYREEENGRGNFPPRFSGLQFPNYSSELNVNALELDDSALYLCASSSDRADYEQYFGPGTRLTVT.

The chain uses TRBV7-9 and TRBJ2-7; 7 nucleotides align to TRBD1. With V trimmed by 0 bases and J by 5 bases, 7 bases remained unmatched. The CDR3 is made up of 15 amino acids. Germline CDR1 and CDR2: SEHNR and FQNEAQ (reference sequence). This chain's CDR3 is CASSLAAGGVNEQYF. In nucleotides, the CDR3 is TGTGCCAGCAGCTTAGCTGCAGGGGGAGTCAACGAGCAGTACTTC.

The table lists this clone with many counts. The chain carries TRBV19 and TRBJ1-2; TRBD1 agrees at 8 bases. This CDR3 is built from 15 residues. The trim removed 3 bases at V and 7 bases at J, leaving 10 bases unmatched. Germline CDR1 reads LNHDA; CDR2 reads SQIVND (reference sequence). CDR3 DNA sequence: TGTGCCAGTAGTATTTCCCGGGACAGGCCTGGTGGCTACACCTTC. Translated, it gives CASSISRDRPGGYTF.

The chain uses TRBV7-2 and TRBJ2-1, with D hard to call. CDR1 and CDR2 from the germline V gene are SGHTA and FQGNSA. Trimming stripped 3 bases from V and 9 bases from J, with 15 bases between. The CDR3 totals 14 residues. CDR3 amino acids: CASSFGRLGGEQFF. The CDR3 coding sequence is TGTGCCAGCAGCTTCGGTCGTCTCGGCGGTGAGCAGTTCTTC. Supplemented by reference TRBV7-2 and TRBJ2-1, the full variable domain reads GAGVSQSPSNKVTEKGKDVELRCDPISGHTALYWYRQSLGQGLEFLIYFQGNSAPDKSGLPSDRFSAERTGGSVSTLTIQRTQQEDSAVYLCASSFGRLGGEQFFGPGTRLTVL.

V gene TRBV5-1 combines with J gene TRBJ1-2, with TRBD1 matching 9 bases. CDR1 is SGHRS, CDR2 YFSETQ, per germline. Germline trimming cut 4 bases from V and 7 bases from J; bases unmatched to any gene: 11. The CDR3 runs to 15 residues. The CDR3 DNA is TGCGCCAGCAGCCCGGCCGGACAGGGGATTAGTGGCTACACCTTC. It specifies CASSPAGQGISGYTF.

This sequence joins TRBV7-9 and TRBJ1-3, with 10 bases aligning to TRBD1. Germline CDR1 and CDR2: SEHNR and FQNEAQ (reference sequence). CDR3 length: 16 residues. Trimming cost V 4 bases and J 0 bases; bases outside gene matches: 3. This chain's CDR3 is CASSSDRGLSGNTIYF. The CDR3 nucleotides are TGTGCCAGCAGCTCCGACAGGGGGCTCTCTGGAAACACCATATATTTT.